Only a few counts were recorded for the clone carrying this T cell receptor (beta chain). Its antigen is not identified. TCRdb ran MiXCR on the RACE reads and lists one entry per CDR3 protein. Seen here are 150,000 to 200,000 distinct CDR3 sequences, about 25% observed once, and the top ten hold about 2.3%. This sample stems from a study of human T cells and chemical hapten exposure. The study, taken as a whole, reports: Counts of expanded TCRs at PT1 were positively correlated with patch test score. The number of TCRs over 1 in 1000 frequency stayed unchanged after DPC.

The CDR3 contains 14 residues. Between the trimmed V and J ends, which lost 2 bases and 1 base, there was a span of 8 bases. In germline, CDR1 is MGHRA, CDR2 YSYEKL. The time point is: patch test 3, about 24 weeks after DPC sensitization. Specified treatment: therapeutic diphenylcyclopropenone sensitization with weekly scalp DPC. The rearrangement links TRBV4-1 to TRBJ2-5, with a weak D call TRBD1 (6 bases). The source of this sequence is a woman between 40 and 55 years old with alopecia areata. Some clones in this sample may be carry-over from other donors' samples. Sample: whole blood, taken in connection with sensitization to the hapten diphenylcyclopropenone (DPC). The DNA for the CDR3 is TGCGCCAGCAGCCAAAGACAGGTCCAAGAGACCCAGTACTTC. Protein: CASSQRQVQETQYF.